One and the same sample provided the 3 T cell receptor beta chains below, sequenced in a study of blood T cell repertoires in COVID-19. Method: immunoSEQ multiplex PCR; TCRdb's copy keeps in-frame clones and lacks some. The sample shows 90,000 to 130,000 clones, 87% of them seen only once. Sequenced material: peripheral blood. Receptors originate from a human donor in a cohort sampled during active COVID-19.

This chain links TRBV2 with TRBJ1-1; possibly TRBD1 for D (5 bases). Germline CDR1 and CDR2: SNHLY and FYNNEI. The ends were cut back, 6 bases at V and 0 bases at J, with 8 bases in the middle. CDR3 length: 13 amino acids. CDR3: CASSRTLNTEAFF. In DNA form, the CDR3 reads TGTGCCAGCAGCCGGACACTGAACACTGAAGCTTTCTTT.

The CDR3 spells CASSMTGTDNSPLHF. DNA for the CDR3: TGTGCCAGTAGTATGACGGGGACAGATAATTCACCCCTCCACTTT. The gene calls are TRBV19 and TRBJ1-6; 7 bases match TRBD1. CDR1 is LNHDA, CDR2 SQIVND, per germline (reference sequence). V lost 3 bases to trimming and J lost 5 bases; unmatched junction nucleotides: 4. This CDR3 contains 15 residues.

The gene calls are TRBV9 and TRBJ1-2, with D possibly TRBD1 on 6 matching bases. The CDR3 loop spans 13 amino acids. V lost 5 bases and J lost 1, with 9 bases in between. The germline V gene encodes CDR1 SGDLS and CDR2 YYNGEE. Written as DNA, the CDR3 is TGTGCCAGCAGTCTCAGGGGTAACTATGGCTACACCTTC. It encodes CASSLRGNYGYTF.